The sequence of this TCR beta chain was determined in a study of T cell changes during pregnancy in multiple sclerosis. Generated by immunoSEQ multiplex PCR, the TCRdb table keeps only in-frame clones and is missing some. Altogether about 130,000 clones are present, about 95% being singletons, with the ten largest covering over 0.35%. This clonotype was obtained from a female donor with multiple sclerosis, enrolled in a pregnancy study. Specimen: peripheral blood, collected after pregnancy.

CDR3 coding DNA: TGCGCCAGCAGCTGGGGACTAGCGGGAGGTTATGGGGCCAACGTCCTGACTTTC. It codes for CASSWGLAGGYGANVLTF. The chain recombines TRBV5-1 with TRBJ2-6; the match to TRBD2 covers 15 bases. The CDR3 spans 18 residues. Losses at the gene ends were 3 bases for V and 3 bases for J; bases not matched to a gene: 4. The V gene's germline CDR1 is SGHRS and CDR2 YFSETQ. The variable domain in full, with the rest retrieved from reference TRBV5-1 and TRBJ2-6, is KAGVTQTPRYLIKTRGQQVTLSCSPISGHRSVSWYQQTPGQGLQFLFEYFSETQRNKGNFPGRFSGRQFSNSRSEMNVSTLELGDSALYLCASSWGLAGGYGANVLTFGAGSRLTVL.